Detailed here is one T cell receptor (beta chain). Its specific antigen is unknown. One base away there is no much larger clone; base qualities are not given. The cohort consisted of 666 healthy bone marrow donors. Cohort members were all nominally healthy when sampled, although unrecorded immune exposures were likely present. The donor tested CMV seronegative, placing the donor among the 350 or so seronegative members of the cohort. A peripheral blood sample was provided by each donor, and peripheral blood mononuclear cells were used for TCR beta sequencing. The Qiagen DNeasy Blood Extraction Kit was used to extract genomic DNA from the blood cell samples. V and J are trimmed by 8 bases and 6 bases, and the gene matches miss 9 bases of the junction. Sequences MNHNY (CDR1) and SVGAGI (CDR2) are obtained from the germline V gene (reference sequence). The CDR3 goes from the cysteine to the phenylalanine over 13 residues. CDR3 DNA only is kept here, 39 bases in frame from base 1.

This entry belongs to a study of cytomegalovirus exposure and HLA in healthy donors (dated by TCRdb to 2017 to 2019). With respect to the entire study: In an earlier analysis of under 750 of the donors, about 260 Gb of sequence data and 100 million or so unique TCR beta sequences from 150 million to 200 million T cells were reported. An early release covering about 600 HLA-typed donors comprised about 310 gigabases of sequencing data and roughly 85 million unique TCR sequences. Among the 398 genotyped donors, under 90% belonged to the genetic ancestry cluster associated with self-reported Caucasian donors. The study aimed to test whether signatures of past pathogen exposure could be identified by cataloging public T cell receptors. The study used immunosequencing to profile the T cell repertoires of 600 to 850 subjects and linked those repertoires to cytomegalovirus serostatus. A separate validation cohort of approximately 120 different subjects was used in addition to the 666-subject first cohort. To predict cytomegalovirus infection status, the study combined high-throughput TCR immunosequencing, statistical association of individual TCRs with disease status, and machine learning. In a later analysis, previously published TCR beta repertoires from some 640 donors were re-analyzed and high-resolution HLA genotyping was added so that TCR occurrence patterns could be studied. The later analysis used no new phenotypic data to find candidate immune exposures, relying instead on TCR beta sequences and their occurrence across donors. In an earlier analysis of a few hundred of the donors, high-throughput TCR beta sequencing was used to judge whether each TCR beta V gene segment behaved as functional or pseudogenic. Donor age, sex, ethnicity and CMV serostatus were compiled alongside the repertoire data. A later genetic analysis took genome-wide SNP genotypes for 398 of the 666 donors and used that subset as a discovery cohort. All discovery cohort repertoires had been generated on a single sequencing platform. Class I and class II HLA loci were covered by the typing at four-digit resolution. The number of donors typed differed by locus, with 629-630 for A, B, C, DRB1 and DQB1, around 500 for DQA1, approximately 570 for DPA1, and approximately 470 for DPB1. Four or five DR-DQ haplotypes were handled as single units for association and clustering, since linkage in the cohort was strong. Among some 400 genotyped donors of the cohort, an average of approximately 240,000 unique TCR beta nucleotide sequences was sequenced per donor, of which 15% to 20% were non-productive. The paper as a whole reports these results and caveats: While some public TCRs were present in many individuals, most TCR sequences turned up only very rarely across donors. Because HLA typing was missing for some donors at each locus, association tests included only the typed subset. Most CMV-associated TCR beta chains appeared to be HLA-restricted in a later analysis, and the HLA associations seemed to be driven largely by CMV exposure. A total of 150 or so TCR beta chains were listed by the study as associated with cytomegalovirus. A further reported finding was that TCR beta sequences accurately predicted the HLA-A and HLA-B alleles for most subjects in the first cohort. A later analysis reported that several top co-occurrence clusters appeared linked to parvovirus B19, influenza, CMV and Epstein-Barr virus. Correlated functional status among segregating V segments might be attributable to linkage disequilibrium, but an unknown experimental factor could not be ruled out. In this cohort, only TCR beta chains were sequenced, and detectable features were limited by the absence of alpha or paired-chain data. Roughly uniform sequencing depth across donors was assumed in presence/absence analyses, although this assumption may not hold. The classifier was reported to diagnose cytomegalovirus status with high specificity and sensitivity in both the original cohort and the validation cohort. A group of highly shared sequence variants was considered likely to be a technical artifact of the sequencing pipeline. A later genetic analysis reported fewer N-insertions in productive TCRs among donors in an Asian-associated ancestry cluster than the approximately 700-donor mean. When HLA alleles, especially DR and DQ, strongly co-occurred, attributing TCR associations to individual alleles was difficult. In an earlier analysis of 587 of the donors, most TCR beta V segments appeared in productive rearrangements about 87% or about 30% of the time, broadly matching IMGT annotations. The only immune exposure information available for the cohort was CMV serostatus. Because counts were too low, 15 to 20 rarely observed V segments, including chromosome 9 orphons, were left out of the earlier analysis of about 500 of the donors. According to the authors, the approach could potentially be generalized to other disease states and immunological phenotypes. Some IMGT-functional V segments, including TRBV6-2 and TRBV6-3, could not be distinguished by the 87-base-pair reads and were therefore excluded. In vitro tests confirmed that three of the cytomegalovirus-associated TCR beta chains recognize cytomegalovirus antigens. A later genetic analysis associated a missense DCLRE1C variant with V-gene and J-gene trimming of TCR beta chains, and an independent cohort replicated the association. According to a later analysis, TCR association rates differed among HLA loci, with DRB1 alleles showing the most associated TCRs and HLA-C alleles showing the fewest. At a false discovery rate of 0.05, a later analysis linked 15,000 to 20,000 TCR beta sequences to specific HLA alleles. In a later analysis, HLA-associated TCR beta chains were found to be more clonally expanded and to have lower generation probabilities than equally common non-associated chains.

Library prep was done by the immunoSEQ multiplex PCR assay. For the multiplex PCR, a mixture combining 60 forward primers for TCR Vbeta segments and 13 reverse primers for TCR Jbeta segments was used. The CDR3 region of rearranged TCR beta genes was amplified from genomic DNA with a multiplex PCR assay. Amplified TCR beta libraries were sequenced as 87-base-pair reads on the Illumina HiSeq System. Per the original workflow: In a later analysis, some 80 million unique TCR beta chains were counted across the roughly 670 repertoires, and some 10 million of these chains were shared by at least two donors. A nearest-neighbor algorithm error-corrected the raw reads and collapsed the reads into unique sequences, merging closely related sequences to remove PCR and sequencing errors. CDR3 sequences were aligned to IMGT reference sequences to assign V, D and J gene segments. For a sequence to be retained, a match of at least six nucleotides to both a V gene segment and a J gene segment was required. Rearrangements were called productive when the CDR3 lacked stop codons and stayed in frame with V and J; all others were non-productive. CDR3 was defined according to IMGT convention as the region running from the second conserved V-encoded cysteine to the conserved J-encoded phenylalanine. Sequences without an unambiguous match to a single V gene segment were excluded from the earlier analysis of 450 to 650 of the donors. An earlier analysis of several hundred of the donors called V segments functional above 56.7% productive rearrangements and segregating when the between-donor standard deviation exceeded 5%. A statistical classification framework was built to diagnose cytomegalovirus status from the catalog of TCR beta chain sequences. A later analysis assigned V and J genes by comparing TCR nucleotide sequences with IMGT/GENE-DB human TR gene sequences. Using the TCRdist pipeline, a later analysis assigned CDR3 sequences along with most-parsimonious VDJ recombination scenarios. A later analysis defined each TCR beta chain by its CDR3 amino acid sequence plus V-gene family, and excluded reads lacking a unique V-gene family. As a way to deal with suspected cross-contamination and a sequencing artifact, a later analysis dropped 592 nucleotide sequences that were highly shared and had low generation probability. For each public chain, a later analysis derived a clonal expansion index from normalized ranks of inferred template counts within each repertoire. In a later analysis, generation probabilities were computed using a VDJ recombination model fitted to out-of-frame rearrangements, and the results were checked against IGoR. A later analysis scored TCR-TCR, TCR-HLA and TCR-CMV co-occurrence with hypergeometric tests, applying a repertoire-size bias correction to TCR pairs. A later analysis estimated false discovery rates by permuting HLA or CMV assignments 20 times. A later analysis grouped co-occurring TCRs with DBSCAN, adding TCRdist sequence similarity when clustering within HLA-allele-positive subsets. Repertoires with fewer than 30,000 or more than 120,000 public chains were left out of co-occurrence clustering, as were five repertoires with anomalous nucleotide sharing. Sourced from immuneACCESS, this table was stored by TCRdb with only in-frame sequences that have V and J called. A share of the clones is absent; for the studies checked, an unresolved V gene accounts for under half, and the remainder has no known explanation. That table gives V, J and clone size, and the DNA gave D and trimming. Within this sample are roughly 190,000 clones, with around 75% of them counted one time only. The ten most abundant clones make up 1.5% to 2% of the sample.

Recombination connected TRBV6-6 to TRBJ1-2; TRBD1 matches 7 bases in the middle. The TCR was taken from a woman in her 30s in good health and CMV-seronegative. Source material: PBMCs. The encoded CDR3 is CASHSGQTHGYTF. The sequenced DNA: TGTGCCAGCCACTCGGGACAGACCCATGGCTACACCTTC.